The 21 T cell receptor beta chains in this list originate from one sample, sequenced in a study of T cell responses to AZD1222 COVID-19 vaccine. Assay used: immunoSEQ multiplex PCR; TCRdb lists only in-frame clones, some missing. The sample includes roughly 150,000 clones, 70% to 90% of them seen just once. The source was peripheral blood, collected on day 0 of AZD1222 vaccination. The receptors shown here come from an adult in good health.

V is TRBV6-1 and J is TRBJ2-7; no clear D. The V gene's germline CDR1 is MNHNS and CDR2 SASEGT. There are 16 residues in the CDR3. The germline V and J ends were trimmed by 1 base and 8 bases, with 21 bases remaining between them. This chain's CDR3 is CASSEDAVGRVGKQYF. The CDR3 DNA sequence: TGTGCCAGCAGTGAAGATGCGGTAGGTAGGGTAGGGAAGCAGTACTTC.

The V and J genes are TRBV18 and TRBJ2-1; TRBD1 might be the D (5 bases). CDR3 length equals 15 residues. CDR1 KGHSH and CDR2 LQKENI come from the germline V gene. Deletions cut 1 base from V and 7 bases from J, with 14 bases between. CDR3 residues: CASSPQGLGVNEQFF. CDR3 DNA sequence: TGTGCCAGCTCACCACAGGGGCTAGGTGTAAATGAGCAGTTCTTC.

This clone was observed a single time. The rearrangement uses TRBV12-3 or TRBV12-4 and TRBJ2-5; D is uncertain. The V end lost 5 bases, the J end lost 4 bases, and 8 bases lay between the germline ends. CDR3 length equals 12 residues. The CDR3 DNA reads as TGTGCCAGCAGTACCAACAGAGAGACCCAGTACTTC. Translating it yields CASSTNRETQYF.

The CDR3 nucleotides read TGCGCCAGCAGCTGGAGCGGGAGTGGAACCGGGGAGCTGTTTTTT. It is translated as CASSWSGSGTGELFF. The V gene is TRBV5-1, the J gene TRBJ2-2, with TRBD2 matching 8 bases. Trimming took 3 bases from V and 5 from J; bases not matched to a gene: 6. Per the germline V gene, CDR1 is SGHRS and CDR2 is YFSETQ. The CDR3 is 15 amino acids.

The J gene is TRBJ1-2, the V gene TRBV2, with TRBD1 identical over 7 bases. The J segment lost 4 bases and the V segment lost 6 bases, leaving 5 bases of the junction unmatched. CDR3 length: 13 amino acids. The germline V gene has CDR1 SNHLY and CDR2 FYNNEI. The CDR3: CASSRGQSYGYTF. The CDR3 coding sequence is TGTGCCAGCAGCCGGGGACAGTCCTATGGCTACACCTTC. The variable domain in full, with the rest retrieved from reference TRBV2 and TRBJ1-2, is EPEVTQTPSHQVTQMGQEVILRCVPISNHLYFYWYRQILGQKVEFLVSFYNNEISEKSEIFDDQFSVERPDGSNFTLKIRSTKLEDSAMYFCASSRGQSYGYTFGSGTRLTVV.

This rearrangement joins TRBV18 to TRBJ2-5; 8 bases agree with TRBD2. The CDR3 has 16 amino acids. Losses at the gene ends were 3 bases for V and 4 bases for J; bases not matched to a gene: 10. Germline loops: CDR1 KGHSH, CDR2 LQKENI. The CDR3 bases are TGTGCCAGCTCACCTAACGGGGGACTAGTCGTAGAGACCCAGTACTTC. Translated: CASSPNGGLVVETQYF.

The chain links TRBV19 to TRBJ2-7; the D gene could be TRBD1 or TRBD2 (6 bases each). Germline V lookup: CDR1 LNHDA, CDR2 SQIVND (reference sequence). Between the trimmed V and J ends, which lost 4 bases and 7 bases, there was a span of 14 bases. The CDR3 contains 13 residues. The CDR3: CASSTLTGTEQYF. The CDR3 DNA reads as TGTGCCAGTAGTACACTTACAGGGACTGAGCAGTACTTC.

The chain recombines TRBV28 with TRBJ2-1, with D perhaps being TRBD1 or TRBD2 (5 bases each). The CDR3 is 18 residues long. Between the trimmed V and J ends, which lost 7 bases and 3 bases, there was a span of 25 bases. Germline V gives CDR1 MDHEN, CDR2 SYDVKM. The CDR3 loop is CASNPGAGGESNYNEQFF. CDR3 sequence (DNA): TGTGCCAGCAATCCCGGGGCGGGTGGGGAGAGTAACTACAATGAGCAGTTCTTC.

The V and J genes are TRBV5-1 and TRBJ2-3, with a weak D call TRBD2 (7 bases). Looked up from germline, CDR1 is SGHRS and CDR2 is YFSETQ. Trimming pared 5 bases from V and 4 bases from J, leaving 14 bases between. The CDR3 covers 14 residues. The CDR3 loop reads CASRRGGAADTQYF. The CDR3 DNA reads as TGCGCCAGCAGAAGGGGGGGAGCGGCAGATACGCAGTATTTT.

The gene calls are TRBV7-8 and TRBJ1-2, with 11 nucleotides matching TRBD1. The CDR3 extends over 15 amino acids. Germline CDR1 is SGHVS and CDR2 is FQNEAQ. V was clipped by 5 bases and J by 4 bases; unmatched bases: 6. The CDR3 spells CASSTWTGGGYGYTF. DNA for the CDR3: TGTGCCAGCAGCACCTGGACAGGGGGCGGCTATGGCTACACCTTC.

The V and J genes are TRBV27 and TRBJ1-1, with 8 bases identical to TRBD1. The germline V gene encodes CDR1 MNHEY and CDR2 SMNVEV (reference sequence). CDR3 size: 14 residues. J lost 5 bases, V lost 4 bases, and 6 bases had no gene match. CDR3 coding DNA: TGTGCCAGCAGTTCAGGGGGCAGTCGGACTGAAGCTTTCTTT. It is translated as CASSSGGSRTEAFF.

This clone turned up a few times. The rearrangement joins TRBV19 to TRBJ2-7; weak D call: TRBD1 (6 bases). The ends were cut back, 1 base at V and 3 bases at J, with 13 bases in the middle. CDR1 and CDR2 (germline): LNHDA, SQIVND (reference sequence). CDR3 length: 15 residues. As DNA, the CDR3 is TGTGCCAGTAGTATAGCAGGGGCCCCCTACTACGAGCAGTACTTC. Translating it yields CASSIAGAPYYEQYF.

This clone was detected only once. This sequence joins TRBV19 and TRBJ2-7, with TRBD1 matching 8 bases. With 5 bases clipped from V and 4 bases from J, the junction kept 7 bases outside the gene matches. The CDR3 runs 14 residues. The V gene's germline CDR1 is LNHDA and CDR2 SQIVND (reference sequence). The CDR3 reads CASSFPDRAYEQYF. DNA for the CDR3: TGTGCCAGTAGTTTCCCGGACAGGGCATACGAGCAGTACTTC. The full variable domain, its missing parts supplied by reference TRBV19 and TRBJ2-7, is DGGITQSPKYLFRKEGQNVTLSCEQNLNHDAMYWYRQDPGQGLRLIYYSQIVNDFQKGDIAEGYSVSREKKESFPLTVTSAQKNPTAFYLCASSFPDRAYEQYFGPGTRLTVT.

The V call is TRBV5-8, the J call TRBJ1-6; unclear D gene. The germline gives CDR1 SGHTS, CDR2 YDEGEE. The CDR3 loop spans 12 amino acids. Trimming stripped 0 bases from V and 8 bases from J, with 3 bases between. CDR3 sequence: CASSLVHSPLHF. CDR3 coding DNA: TGTGCCAGCAGCTTGGTACATTCACCCCTCCACTTT.

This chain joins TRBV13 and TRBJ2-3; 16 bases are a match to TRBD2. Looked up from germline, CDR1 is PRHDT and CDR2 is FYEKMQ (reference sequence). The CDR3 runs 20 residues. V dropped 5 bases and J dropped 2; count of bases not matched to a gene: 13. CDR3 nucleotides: TGTGCCAGCAGCCCGCCCCCCGGGACTAGCGGGGGGGCGGTCACAGATACGCAGTATTTT. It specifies CASSPPPGTSGGAVTDTQYF.

CDR3 in DNA: TGTGCCAGCGTGAACACCGGGGAGCTGTTTTTT. As protein: CASVNTGELFF. The V call is TRBV19, the J call TRBJ2-2; no firm D call. V dropped 9 bases and J dropped 1 base, with 3 bases sitting between them. The CDR3 runs 11 residues. Germline V lookup: CDR1 LNHDA, CDR2 SQIVND (reference sequence).

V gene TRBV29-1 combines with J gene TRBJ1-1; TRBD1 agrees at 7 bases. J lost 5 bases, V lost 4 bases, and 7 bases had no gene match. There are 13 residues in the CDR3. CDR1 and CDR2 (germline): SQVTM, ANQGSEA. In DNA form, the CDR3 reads TGCAGCGTTGTGGAAAGGGGGCCAACTGAAGCTTTCTTT. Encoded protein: CSVVERGPTEAFF.

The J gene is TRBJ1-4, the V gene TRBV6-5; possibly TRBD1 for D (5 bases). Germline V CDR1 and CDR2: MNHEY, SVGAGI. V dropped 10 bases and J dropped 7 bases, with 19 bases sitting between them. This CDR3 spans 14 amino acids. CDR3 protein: CATRESGRGEKLFF. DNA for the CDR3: TGTGCCACTCGGGAATCGGGGCGTGGTGAAAAACTGTTTTTT.

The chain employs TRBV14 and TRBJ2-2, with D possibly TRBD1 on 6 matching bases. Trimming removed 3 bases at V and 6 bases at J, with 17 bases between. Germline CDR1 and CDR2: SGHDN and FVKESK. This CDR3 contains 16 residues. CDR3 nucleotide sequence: TGTGCCAGCAGCCAGCTCCGGGACACTGGGTCCGGGGAGCTGTTTTTT. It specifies CASSQLRDTGSGELFF.

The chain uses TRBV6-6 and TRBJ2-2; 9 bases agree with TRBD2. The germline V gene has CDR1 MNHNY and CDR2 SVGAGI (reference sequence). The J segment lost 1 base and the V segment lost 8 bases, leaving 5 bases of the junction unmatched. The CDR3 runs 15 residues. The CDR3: CASGRLAENTGELFF. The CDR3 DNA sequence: TGTGCCAGCGGGAGACTAGCGGAGAACACCGGGGAGCTGTTTTTT.

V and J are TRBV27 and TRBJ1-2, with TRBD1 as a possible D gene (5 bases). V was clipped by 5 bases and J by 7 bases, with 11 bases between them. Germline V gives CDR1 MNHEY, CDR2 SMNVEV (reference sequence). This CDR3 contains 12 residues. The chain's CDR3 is CASSPVGGGYTF. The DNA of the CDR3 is TGTGCCAGCAGTCCCGTCGGGGGTGGCTACACCTTC.